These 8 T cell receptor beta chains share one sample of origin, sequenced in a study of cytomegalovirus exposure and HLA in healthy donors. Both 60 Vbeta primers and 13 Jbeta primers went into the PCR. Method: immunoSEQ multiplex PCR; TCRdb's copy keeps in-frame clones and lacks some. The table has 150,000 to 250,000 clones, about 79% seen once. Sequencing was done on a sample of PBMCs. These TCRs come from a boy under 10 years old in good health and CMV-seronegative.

For the CDR3, the DNA is TGCAGCGTTCTTGGGACTTCTAACTCCTACGAGCAGTACTTC. Residues: CSVLGTSNSYEQYF. The chain couples TRBV29-1 to TRBJ2-7; D possibly corresponds to TRBD2 (6 bases). V was trimmed by 5 bases and J by 0 bases, leaving 14 bases between them. Looked up from germline, CDR1 is SQVTM and CDR2 is ANQGSEA. This CDR3 has 14 residues.

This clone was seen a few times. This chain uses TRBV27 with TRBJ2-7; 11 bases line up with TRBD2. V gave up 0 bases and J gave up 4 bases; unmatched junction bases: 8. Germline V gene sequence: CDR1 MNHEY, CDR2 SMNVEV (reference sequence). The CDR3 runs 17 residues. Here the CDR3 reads CASSLSSGGDSRYEQYF. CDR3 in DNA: TGTGCCAGCAGTTTATCTAGCGGGGGGGACTCGAGGTACGAGCAGTACTTC.

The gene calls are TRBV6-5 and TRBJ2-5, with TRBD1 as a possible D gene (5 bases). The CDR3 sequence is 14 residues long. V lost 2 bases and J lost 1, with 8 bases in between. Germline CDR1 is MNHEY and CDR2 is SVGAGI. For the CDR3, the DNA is TGTGCCAGCAGTTACGGTGACAGCCAAGAGACCCAGTACTTC. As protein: CASSYGDSQETQYF.

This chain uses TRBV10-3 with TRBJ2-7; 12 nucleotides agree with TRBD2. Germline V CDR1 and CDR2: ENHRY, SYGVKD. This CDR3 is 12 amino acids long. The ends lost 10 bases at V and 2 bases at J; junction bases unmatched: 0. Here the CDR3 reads CATSGGAYEQYF. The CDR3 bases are TGTGCCACTAGCGGGGGGGCCTACGAGCAGTACTTC.

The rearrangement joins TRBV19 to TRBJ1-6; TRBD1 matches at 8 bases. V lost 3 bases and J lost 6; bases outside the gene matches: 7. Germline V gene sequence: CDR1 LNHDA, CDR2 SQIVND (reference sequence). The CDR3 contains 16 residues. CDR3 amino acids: CASSIPGRGPNSPLHF. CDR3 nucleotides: TGTGCCAGTAGTATCCCTGGCAGGGGGCCTAATTCACCCCTCCACTTT. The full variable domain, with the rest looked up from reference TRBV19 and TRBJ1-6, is DGGITQSPKYLFRKEGQNVTLSCEQNLNHDAMYWYRQDPGQGLRLIYYSQIVNDFQKGDIAEGYSVSREKKESFPLTVTSAQKNPTAFYLCASSIPGRGPNSPLHFGNGTRLTVT.

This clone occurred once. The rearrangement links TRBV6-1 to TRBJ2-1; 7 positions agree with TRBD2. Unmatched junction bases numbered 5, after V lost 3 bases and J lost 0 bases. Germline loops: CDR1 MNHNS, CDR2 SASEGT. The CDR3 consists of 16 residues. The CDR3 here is CASSEGWGGSYNEQFF. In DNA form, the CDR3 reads TGTGCCAGCAGTGAGGGGTGGGGGGGCTCCTACAATGAGCAGTTCTTC.

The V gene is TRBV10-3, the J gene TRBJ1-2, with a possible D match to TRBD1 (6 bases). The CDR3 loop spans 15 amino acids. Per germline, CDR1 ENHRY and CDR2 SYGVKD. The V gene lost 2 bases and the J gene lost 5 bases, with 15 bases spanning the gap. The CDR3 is CAISESVRDTYGYTF. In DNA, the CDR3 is TGTGCCATCAGTGAGAGCGTAAGGGACACTTATGGCTACACCTTC.

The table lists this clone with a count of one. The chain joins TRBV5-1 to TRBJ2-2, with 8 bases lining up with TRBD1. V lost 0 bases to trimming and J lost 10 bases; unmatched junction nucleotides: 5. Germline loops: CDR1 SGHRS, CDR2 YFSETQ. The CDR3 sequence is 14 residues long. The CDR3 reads CASSLVPGGEELFF. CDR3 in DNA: TGCGCCAGCAGCTTGGTTCCAGGGGGCGAGGAGCTGTTTTTT.